A single sample gave rise to the 25 T cell receptor beta chains below, sequenced in a study of blood T cell repertoires in COVID-19. The table came from immunoSEQ multiplex PCR; TCRdb's copy has only in-frame clones and leaves some out. Of some 270,000 clones detected, about 89% appear once; the ten largest clones hold about 10%. What was sequenced was peripheral blood. The origin of the receptors is a man aged 40-49 years with active or convalescent COVID-19.

The V call is TRBV18, the J call TRBJ1-1; D is unresolved. Germline V gene lookup returns CDR1 KGHSH and CDR2 LQKENI. This CDR3 is 14 amino acids long. Trimming shortened V by 6 bases and J by 5 bases, and 16 bases separated the two germline ends. DNA for the CDR3: TGTGCCAGCTCCTCCGGGGTCTTGGGGACTGAAGCTTTCTTT. Translating it yields CASSSGVLGTEAFF.

The chain couples TRBV3-1 (or the pseudogene TRBV3-2) to TRBJ1-6, with a tentative D call TRBD1 (5 bases). Germline CDR1 reads LGHDT; CDR2 reads YNNKEL (reference sequence). Deletions cut 7 bases from V and 10 bases from J, with 17 bases between. This CDR3 comprises 14 residues. This CDR3 is CASNNKAGGSPLHF. In nucleotides, the CDR3 is TGTGCCAGCAATAATAAGGCCGGGGGGTCACCCCTCCACTTT.

This clone was seen a handful of times. The chain combines TRBV9 with TRBJ1-3; maybe TRBD1 (6 bases). V lost 4 bases and J lost 2, with 16 bases in between. Germline V gene lookup returns CDR1 SGDLS and CDR2 YYNGEE. The CDR3 contains 16 residues. For the CDR3, the DNA is TGTGCCAGCAGCTCGGGAGGGACACTCACTGGAAACACCATATATTTT. This translates into CASSSGGTLTGNTIYF.

The V and J genes are TRBV19 and TRBJ2-2, with D unresolved. Germline lookup yields CDR1 LNHDA and CDR2 SQIVND (reference sequence). Trimming shortened V by 3 bases and J by 7 bases, and 6 bases separated the two germline ends. This CDR3 has 12 residues. DNA for the CDR3: TGTGCCAGTAGTATGTTCCTCGGGGAGCTGTTTTTT. It encodes CASSMFLGELFF.

This sequence joins TRBV3-1 (or the pseudogene TRBV3-2) and TRBJ2-1, with 7 bases aligning to TRBD2. After removal of 3 bases from V and 4 bases from J, the junction contained 3 bases not matched to a gene. CDR1 LGHDT and CDR2 YNNKEL come from the germline V gene (reference sequence). The CDR3 spans 14 residues. CDR3 residues: CASSQRAGYNEQFF. Here the CDR3 DNA reads TGTGCCAGCAGCCAGCGAGCGGGATACAATGAGCAGTTCTTC.

The rearrangement joins TRBV4-1 to TRBJ1-5; 8 bases agree with TRBD1. The CDR3 covers 15 residues. Trimming took 0 bases from V and 5 from J; bases not matched to a gene: 3. In germline, CDR1 is MGHRA, CDR2 YSYEKL. CDR3 region: CASSQDGQGDQPQHF. In DNA form, the CDR3 reads TGCGCCAGCAGCCAAGACGGACAGGGTGATCAGCCCCAGCATTTT.

J is TRBJ1-3 and V is TRBV2; TRBD1 agrees at 7 bases. The V and J ends lost 4 bases and 8 bases, in that order; junction bases with no gene match: 11. The CDR3 runs 15 residues. Germline CDR1 is SNHLY and CDR2 is FYNNEI. CDR3 nucleotides: TGTGCCAGCAGTGCCCCCTTTGACAGGGCTCACACCATATATTTT. Protein: CASSAPFDRAHTIYF. The full variable domain, completed using reference TRBV2 and TRBJ1-3, is EPEVTQTPSHQVTQMGQEVILRCVPISNHLYFYWYRQILGQKVEFLVSFYNNEISEKSEIFDDQFSVERPDGSNFTLKIRSTKLEDSAMYFCASSAPFDRAHTIYFGEGSWLTVV.

This chain connects TRBV14 to TRBJ1-2; a weak D match, TRBD1 (5 bases). From germline, CDR1 is SGHDN and CDR2 FVKESK. The V gene lost 4 bases and the J gene lost 8 bases, with 14 bases spanning the gap. This CDR3 spans 13 amino acids. The CDR3 DNA follows: TGTGCCAGCAGCCGACGAAGGGGCGACGGCTACACCTTC. Translating it yields CASSRRRGDGYTF. The full variable domain, its missing parts supplied by reference TRBV14 and TRBJ1-2, is EAGVTQFPSHSVIEKGQTVTLRCDPISGHDNLYWYRRVMGKEIKFLLHFVKESKQDESGMPNNRFLAERTGGTYSTLKVQPAELEDSGVYFCASSRRRGDGYTFGSGTRLTVV.

The chain joins TRBV30 to TRBJ2-1, with 7 nucleotides matching TRBD2. Trimming removed 0 bases from V and 6 bases from J; junction bases left unmatched: 11. This CDR3 is 16 amino acids long. Per germline, CDR1 GTSNPN and CDR2 SVGIG (reference sequence). The CDR3 nucleotides are TGTGCCTGGAGTGTTTTAGCGAGCGGGGCTCGCAATGAGCAGTTCTTC. This encodes CAWSVLASGARNEQFF.

The chain employs TRBV12-5 and TRBJ2-5, with unresolved D. Trimming cost V 3 bases and J 1 base, with 9 bases left between them. This CDR3 comprises 14 residues. Germline CDR1 LGHNT, CDR2 FRNRAP. The CDR3 nucleotides are TGTGCTAGTGGTTTACCGGGTCCCCAAGAGACCCAGTACTTC. It is translated as CASGLPGPQETQYF.

The chain employs TRBV13 and TRBJ1-1; no clear D. V shed 5 bases and J shed 4 bases, with 14 bases lying between them. The CDR3 contains 14 residues. CDR1 is PRHDT and CDR2 is FYEKMQ in the germline V gene (reference sequence). CDR3 region: CASSNSPSGTEAFF. In nucleotides, the CDR3 is TGTGCCAGCAGCAATAGTCCCTCGGGCACTGAAGCTTTCTTT.

The chain carries TRBV12-5 and TRBJ2-3; 9 bases are a match to TRBD1. The CDR3 covers 15 residues. V shed 6 bases, J shed 3 bases, and the junction held 7 bases outside the gene matches. Germline V gene data show CDR1 as LGHNT and CDR2 as FRNRAP. The CDR3 sequence: CASGPGTGKTDTQYF. The CDR3 bases are TGTGCTAGTGGACCGGGGACAGGGAAAACAGATACGCAGTATTTT.

For this clone: In the same sample, other DNA sequences code for this CDR3. The J gene is TRBJ1-1, the V gene TRBV7-3, with a possible D match to TRBD1 (5 bases). The CDR3 spans 14 residues. V was shortened by 1 base and J by 1 base, with 7 bases between the two germline ends. Germline loops: CDR1 SGHTA, CDR2 FQGTGA. The CDR3 DNA reads as TGTGCCAGCAGCTTAATCGGGGGGAACACTGAAGCTTTCTTT. Its protein product is CASSLIGGNTEAFF. The complete variable domain, with remaining parts taken from reference TRBV7-3 and TRBJ1-1, reads GAGVSQTPSNKVTEKGKYVELRCDPISGHTALYWYRQSLGQGPEFLIYFQGTGAADDSGLPNDRFFAVRPEGSVSTLKIQRTERGDSAVYLCASSLIGGNTEAFFGQGTRLTVV.

This clone occurred once. V is TRBV25-1 and J is TRBJ2-1, with D tentatively TRBD2 (6 bases). Trimming removed 3 bases from V and 0 bases from J, with 15 bases in between. Germline-derived CDR1 and CDR2 are MGHDK and SYGVNS. The CDR3 spans 17 residues. The CDR3 region is CASSEGLLGSSYNEQFF. CDR3 DNA: TGTGCCAGCAGTGAGGGACTTCTAGGGAGCTCCTACAATGAGCAGTTCTTC. Full variable domain (rest looked up from reference TRBV25-1 and TRBJ2-1): EADIYQTPRYLVIGTGKKITLECSQTMGHDKMYWYQQDPGMELHLIHYSYGVNSTEKGDLSSESTVSRIRTEHFPLTLESARPSHTSQYLCASSEGLLGSSYNEQFFGPGTRLTVL.

This rearrangement joins TRBV7-3 to TRBJ2-5; 13 positions agree with TRBD2. With 2 bases clipped from V and 3 bases from J, the junction kept 0 bases outside the gene matches. The V gene's germline CDR1 is SGHTA and CDR2 FQGTGA. The CDR3 runs 15 residues. The CDR3 here is CASSLGTSGKETQYF. DNA for the CDR3: TGTGCCAGCAGCTTAGGGACTAGCGGGAAAGAGACCCAGTACTTC.

This clone was seen only once. This sequence joins TRBV4-2 and TRBJ1-2, with a tentative D call TRBD1 (6 bases). V was shortened by 0 bases and J by 8 bases, with 16 bases between the two germline ends. CDR3 length equals 15 residues. Germline assignment: CDR1 LGHNA and CDR2 YNFKEQ. The CDR3 here is CASSQEDSQAGGYTF. The CDR3 DNA follows: TGTGCCAGCAGCCAAGAGGACAGCCAAGCTGGGGGCTACACCTTC.

In this sample, this clone turned up once. The rearrangement joins TRBV13 to TRBJ2-1, with 8 bases aligning to TRBD1. CDR3 length equals 13 residues. Germline values: CDR1 PRHDT, CDR2 FYEKMQ (reference sequence). V was pared by 5 bases and J by 9 bases, with 6 bases of the junction left unmatched. The CDR3 coding sequence is TGTGCCAGCAGCATATCAGGGGGCCCTGAGCAGTTCTTC. Translated: CASSISGGPEQFF. Based on the CDR3 plus reference TRBV13 and TRBJ2-1, the full variable domain is AAGVIQSPRHLIKEKRETATLKCYPIPRHDTVYWYQQGPGQDPQFLISFYEKMQSDKGSIPDRFSAQQFSDYHSELNMSSLELGDSALYFCASSISGGPEQFFGPGTRLTVL.

In this sample, this clone turned up once. The chain uses TRBV3-1 (or the pseudogene TRBV3-2) and TRBJ1-2; the D gene is possibly TRBD1 (5 bases). Trimming cost V 4 bases and J 3 bases, with 12 bases left between them. Germline CDR1 is LGHDT and CDR2 is YNNKEL (reference sequence). The length of the CDR3 is 14 residues. The CDR3 loop reads CASSLGQADYGYTF. CDR3 sequence (DNA): TGTGCCAGCAGCCTGGGGCAGGCGGACTATGGCTACACCTTC.

This clone was picked up a small number of times. J is TRBJ1-4 and V is TRBV9, with D possibly matching TRBD1 (5 bases). Germline V gene sequence: CDR1 SGDLS, CDR2 YYNGEE. The CDR3 sequence is 13 residues long. Trimming shortened V by 1 base and J by 12 bases, and 13 bases separated the two germline ends. DNA of the CDR3: TGTGCCAGCAGCGTAAGGGTCCCGGGGGAACTGTTTTTT. Encoded protein: CASSVRVPGELFF.

This rearrangement joins TRBV19 to TRBJ2-5; a weak D match, TRBD1 (5 bases). V lost 5 bases and J 0 bases, leaving 13 bases between the germline ends. Germline values: CDR1 LNHDA, CDR2 SQIVND (reference sequence). The length of the CDR3 is 15 residues. The CDR3 region has the DNA TGTGCCAGTAGTCCTCAGGGCTCGTACCAAGAGACCCAGTACTTC. Protein: CASSPQGSYQETQYF.

The chain carries TRBV18 and TRBJ1-5; TRBD1 might be the D (5 bases). Germline CDR1 is KGHSH and CDR2 is LQKENI. Trimming left V 6 bases short and J 7 bases short, with 13 bases between. The CDR3 has 13 residues. The CDR3 bases are TGTGCCAGCTCCCCGGGGGAGGGGCAGCCCCAGCATTTT. Protein product: CASSPGEGQPQHF.

This rearrangement joins TRBV6-5 to TRBJ1-2; no firm D call. Germline lookup yields CDR1 MNHEY and CDR2 SVGAGI. The CDR3 loop spans 14 amino acids. Trimming cost V 5 bases and J 2 bases, with 12 bases left between them. The CDR3 sequence is CASSPNDFNYGYTF. Written as DNA, the CDR3 is TGTGCCAGCAGTCCTAACGACTTCAACTATGGCTACACCTTC.

J is TRBJ2-7 and V is TRBV7-8, with D perhaps matching TRBD1 or TRBD2 (5 bases each). V was clipped by 8 bases and J by 2 bases, with 16 bases between them. The CDR3 consists of 14 residues. Germline CDR1 is SGHVS and CDR2 is FQNEAQ. Here the CDR3 DNA reads TGTGCCAGCCGCCAGGGAGTACAGCCCTACGAGCAGTACTTC. Translating it yields CASRQGVQPYEQYF.

The sample holds one count of this clone. CDR3 region: CASSLGQGETQYF. The CDR3 DNA reads TGTGCCAGCAGCTTGGGACAGGGAGAGACCCAGTACTTC. This chain links TRBV11-2 with TRBJ2-5; 9 nucleotides align to TRBD1. Germline V lookup: CDR1 SGHAT, CDR2 FQNNGV. This CDR3 comprises 13 residues. The J segment lost 4 bases and the V segment lost 3 bases, leaving 0 bases of the junction unmatched.

V is TRBV9 and J is TRBJ1-6; unclear D gene. Germline V gene lookup returns CDR1 SGDLS and CDR2 YYNGEE. V lost 4 bases, J lost 9 bases, and 20 bases lay in between. The CDR3 consists of 16 residues. The CDR3, as DNA: TGTGCCAGCAGCCCTCGGAGTGGCGGAAGGATTTCACCCCTCCACTTT. It translates to CASSPRSGGRISPLHF.